These T cell receptor beta chains were read from a single sample in a study of Ad26.COV2.S vaccination and SARS-CoV-2 variants. The assay was immunoSEQ multiplex PCR, and TCRdb's table has in-frame clones only and misses some. The sample includes 500,000 or so clones, approximately 88% of them seen just once. Source: peripheral blood, taken in a trial of Ad26.COV2.S vaccine versus placebo. Every receptor here comes from a person aged 18-65 years who received the Ad26.COV2.S COVID-19 vaccine or a placebo. Both conserved end residues are part of each CDR3. Where a row states a size, it is once, few, many or the class of an expanded clone; other rows omit it.

size	V	CDR3
.	TRBV11-2	CASSLDQGSGTEAFF
.	TRBV6-5	CANLETDRGNTIYF
.	TRBV6-5	CASSYRSGRSTGELFF
.	TRBV15	CATSRDTTQHF
.	TRBV3-1/TRBV3-2	CASSHLAQNRGTGELFF
.	TRBV7-2	CASSLGGYYEQYF
few	TRBV5-1	CASSLALAGGETQYF
.	TRBV28	CASSLLGTPQPQHF
once	TRBV24-1	CATSHGYETQYF
.	TRBV18	CASSNGQGSTYEQYF
.	TRBV3-1/TRBV3-2	CASRSPPCHPRAADTQYF
.	TRBV6-2/TRBV6-3	CASSQPPTTRMIF
.	TRBV30	CAWSGTGAWGKLFF
.	TRBV27	CASSIAGGPYEQYF
.	TRBV9	CASSVFPATGELFF
.	TRBV27	CASSFPLGEQFF
.	TRBV6-4	CASRREGTGELFF
.	TRBV6-5	CASKGPQETQYF
.	TRBV5-5	CASSLAGGSYEQYF
.	TRBV11-2	CASTTPRGRGKNIQYF
.	TRBV28	CASSWPGQSEAFF
.	TRBV5-1	CASSLVGSTDTQYF
.	TRBV6-6	CASRADRAANTGELFF
.	TRBV9	CASSVDGSYEQYF
.	TRBV19	CASTDRGGMGNTIYF
.	TRBV28	CASRTVNTEAFF
.	TRBV6-1	CASSDGRSAYEQYF
.	TRBV28	CASGDGGWYEQYF
.	TRBV7-9	CASRGPPQETQYF
.	TRBV11-2	CASSLTSGGFTDTQYF
.	TRBV21-1	CASPNGNEQFF
.	TRBV9	CASSFGQGGETQYF
.	TRBV28	CASSYPTTQTGTGAPNYGYTF
.	TRBV28	CASSPPGHGAYEQYF
.	TRBV19	CASSLGFSGELFF
.	TRBV30	CAWSVPGGYTF
once	TRBV19	CASSVKTSGRAYEQYF
.	TRBV19	CASSIVEGNYGYTF
.	TRBV7-2	CASRRGGALTGELFF
.	TRBV4-3	CASSQRLAGGDNEQFF
.	TRBV4-1	CASSQEASGRANNEQFF
.	TRBV19	CASSTDWRVYNEQFF
.	TRBV19	CASSNRANQPQHF
.	TRBV11-3	CASSSRTSGELFF
.	TRBV29-1	CSVGVHTEAFF
.	TRBV29-1	CSDWTPNYGYTF
.	TRBV5-1	CASSLGQGDAEAFF
.	TRBV20-1	CSASTRWAGLANTGELFF
.	TRBV2	CATSQRTTNTGELFF
.	TRBV6-5	CASSYLWGTEAFF
.	TRBV7-2	CASSRAGGDTQYF
.	TRBV5-4	CASSPRTGNTGELFF
.	TRBV7-6	CASSPAPGLLNIQYF
.	TRBV15	CATSSSSTDTQYF